What follows is one T cell receptor beta chain and its context. There is no known antigen for this receptor. No much larger clonotype is one base removed from it; base qualities were not supplied. The data were obtained in a study of T cells in tuberculosis (dated by TCRdb to about 2018). Regarding the study in general: In the study, CD1B tetramers and high-throughput TCR immunosequencing were combined to characterize T cells specific for the mycobacterial lipid antigen glucose monomycolate (GMM). IGRA-negative adolescents, IGRA-positive adolescents with latent tuberculosis and adults with active tuberculosis, approximately nine per group, were compared in a South African clinical cohort. PBMC from patients with active tuberculosis were archived either before the start of standard anti-tuberculosis treatment or within 7 days of starting that treatment. Paper-wide results and their limitations: Clinical samples were chosen by availability of cryopreserved specimens, and active tuberculosis cases were adults while controls were adolescents. Shorter CDR3-alpha lengths in active tuberculosis patients partly drove the smaller NN-distances, and the TCR-beta difference was not statistically significant. A classifier using the diverse GMM-specific repertoire reached 87% accuracy (AUROC about 0.91), compared with more than 55% accuracy using GEM motif frequencies. Smaller mean NN-distances to GMM-specific TCRs were observed in active tuberculosis TCR-alpha repertoires than in IGRA-negative controls, suggesting clonal expansion of GMM-specific TCRs.

V is reduced by 6 bases and J by 1 base, leaving a spacing of 21 bases between them. The germline V gene gives CDR1 as MDHEN and CDR2 as SYDVKM. The CDR3 runs 17 residues from the cysteine to the phenylalanine. Only the CDR3 region is kept as DNA, spanning 51 bases read in frame from base 1. Taken with the paper, the label for time point translates to: new active TB diagnosis, blood taken before or within 7 days of starting treatment. The active tuberculosis patients were newly diagnosed, HIV-seronegative South African adults aged 18 years or older. Active tuberculosis was confirmed by positive sputum smear microscopy and/or positive M. tuberculosis culture. Immunosequencing was performed on unsorted cryopreserved PBMC, with some 100,000 T cells per clinical donor covered on average. TCR libraries were generated with the immunoSEQ multiplex PCR assay, using TCR-beta and/or TCR-alpha/delta assays for each sample. Amplified TCR libraries were sequenced on the Illumina high-throughput platform. The paper's processing steps were these. Clustering and dimensionality reduction were performed using pairwise TCRdist distances among GMM-specific receptors from ex vivo sorted or in vitro expanded T cells. Each clinical repertoire was scored by mean NN-distance, the average TCRdist to the nearest 10% of tetramer-positive reference sequences. GEM TCR motif frequency was calculated as the fraction of unique TCRs that matched known GEM sequences in V/J usage and CDR3 length. Active tuberculosis was classified by linear discriminant analysis with leave-one-out cross-validation, implemented in scikit-learn. TCRdb limited this immuneACCESS table to in-frame rearrangements with V and J called. A share of clones is missing; checked studies link under half to unresolved V genes, and the rest is unexplained. V and J calls and clone size come straight from that table; D and trimming were deduced from the DNA. The sample table shows some 49,000 clones, and 90% to 95% are seen once. The ten largest clones add up to under 1.5% of the sample.

This clonotype originated in an adult with tuberculosis. The source was PBMCs, collected at tuberculosis diagnosis. Recombination joined TRBV28 with TRBJ1-1, with the identity of the D gene unclear. The DNA sequence is as follows: TGTGCCAGCAGCCTCGTCTACCTCTTAACCCGGAACACTGAAGCTTTCTTT. This codes for CASSLVYLLTRNTEAFF.